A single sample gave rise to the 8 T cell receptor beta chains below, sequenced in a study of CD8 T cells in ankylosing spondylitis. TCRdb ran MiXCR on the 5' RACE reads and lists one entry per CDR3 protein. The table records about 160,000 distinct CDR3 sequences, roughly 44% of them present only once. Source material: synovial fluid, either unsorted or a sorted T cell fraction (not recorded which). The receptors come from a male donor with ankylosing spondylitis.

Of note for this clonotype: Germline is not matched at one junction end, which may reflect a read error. Here the CDR3 reads CASSARRGLGGYAF. In nucleotides, the CDR3 is TGTGCCAGCAGTGCTCGCCGAGGGCTGGGTGGCTACGCCTTC. The chain uses TRBV12-3 or TRBV12-4 and TRBJ1-2; unclear D gene. The CDR3 is made up of 14 amino acids.

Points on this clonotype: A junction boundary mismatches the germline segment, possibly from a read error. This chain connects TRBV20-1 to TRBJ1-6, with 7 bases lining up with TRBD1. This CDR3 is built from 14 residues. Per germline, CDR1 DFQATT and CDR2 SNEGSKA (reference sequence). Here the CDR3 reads CSARTGKDNSPLHF. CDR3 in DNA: TGCAGTGCTAGGACAGGGAAGGATAACTCACCCCTCCACTTT.

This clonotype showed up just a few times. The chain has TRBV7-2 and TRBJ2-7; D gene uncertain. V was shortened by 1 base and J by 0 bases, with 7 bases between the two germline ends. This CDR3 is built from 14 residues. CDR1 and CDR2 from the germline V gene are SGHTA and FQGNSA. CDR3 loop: CASSLVLASYEQYF. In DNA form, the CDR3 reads TGTGCCAGCAGCTTAGTTCTTGCCTCCTACGAGCAGTACTTC.

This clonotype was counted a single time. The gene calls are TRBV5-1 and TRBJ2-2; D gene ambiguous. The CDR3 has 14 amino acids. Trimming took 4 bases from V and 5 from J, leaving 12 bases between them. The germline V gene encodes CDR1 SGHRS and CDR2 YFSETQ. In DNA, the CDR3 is TGCGCCAGCAGCGACGACTTACGAACCGGGGAGCTGTTTTTT. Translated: CASSDDLRTGELFF.

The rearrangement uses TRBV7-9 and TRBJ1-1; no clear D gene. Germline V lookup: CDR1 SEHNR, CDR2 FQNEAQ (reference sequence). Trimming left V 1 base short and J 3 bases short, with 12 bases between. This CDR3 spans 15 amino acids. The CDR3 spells CASSLDEPGDTEAFF. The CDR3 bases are TGTGCCAGCAGCTTAGATGAGCCTGGGGACACTGAAGCTTTCTTT.

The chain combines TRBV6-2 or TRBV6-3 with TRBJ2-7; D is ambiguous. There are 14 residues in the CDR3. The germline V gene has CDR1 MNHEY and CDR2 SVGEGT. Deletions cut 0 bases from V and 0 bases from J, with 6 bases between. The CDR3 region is CASSYSSSSYEQYF. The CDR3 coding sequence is TGTGCCAGCAGTTACTCTAGTTCCTCCTACGAGCAGTACTTC.

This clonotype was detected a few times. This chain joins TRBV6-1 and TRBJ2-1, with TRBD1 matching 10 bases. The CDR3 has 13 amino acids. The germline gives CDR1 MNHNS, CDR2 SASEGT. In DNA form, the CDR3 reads TGTGCGCTCGGACAGGGGGATTACAATGAGCAGTTCTTC. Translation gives CALGQGDYNEQFF.

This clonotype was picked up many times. CDR3 nucleotides: TGTGCCAGCAGCTTAGGGTCCCCAGATGGTTCCTACGAGCAGTACTTC. This translates into CASSLGSPDGSYEQYF. This sequence joins TRBV7-6 and TRBJ2-7; D is unclear. Trimming shortened V by 1 base and J by 1 base, and 14 bases separated the two germline ends. Germline V gene lookup returns CDR1 SGHVS and CDR2 FNYEAQ. This CDR3 region has 16 residues.